Sequencing of this T cell receptor beta chain was carried out in a study of blood T cell repertoires in COVID-19. About the research overall: Donors in the United States, Italy and Spain gave samples during acute or convalescent COVID-19. T cells, B-cell-depleted T cells, or PBMCs provided the cDNA or gDNA that served as material.

J was trimmed by 1 base and V by 1 base; bases with no gene match: 4. Per germline, CDR1 LGHNA and CDR2 YNFKEQ. The CDR3 is 15 residues long. As originally analysed: Estimated nucleated cell counts came from reference gene primer amplification. Produced via immunoSEQ multiplex PCR; TCRdb's table is partial and in-frame only. The V and J calls and clone size come from that table; D and trimming were worked out from the DNA. The sample has 200,000 to 250,000 clones; 88% are singletons. This clone was seen only once. The chain links TRBV4-2 to TRBJ2-7; 7 positions match TRBD2. The specimen sequenced was peripheral blood. The receptor was derived from an older woman with acute or convalescent COVID-19. The CDR3 reads CASSQVGTNSYEQYF. The CDR3 DNA reads TGTGCCAGCAGCCAAGTGGGGACTAATTCCTACGAGCAGTACTTC.